This TCR beta chain was identified in a study of siplizumab effects on memory and regulatory T cells (dated by TCRdb to about 2019). For context, the study as a whole: The study looked at the effect of siplizumab, an anti-CD2 antibody, on alloreactive T-cell subsets in allogeneic mixed lymphocyte reactions made from human PBMCs.

CDR1 and CDR2, looked up from the germline V gene, are SGHAT and FQNNGV. V is pared back by 3 bases and J by 8 bases, with 14 bases lying between the germline termini. Including cysteine and phenylalanine, the CDR3 has 15 amino acids. Only the CDR3 region is kept as DNA, spanning 45 bases read in frame from base 1. On this clone itself: There is no known antigen for this receptor. Base qualities are not at hand, and no much larger clone is one base apart.

TCRbeta CDR3 sequencing was performed on sorted unstimulated T cells and on proliferating T cells recovered from mixed lymphocyte reactions. Fresh whole blood from approximately ten HLA-typed healthy donors was used to isolate PBMCs. Libraries came from the immunoSEQ multiplex PCR assay. The deep sequencing platform assayed around 95,000 TCR templates per sample. Genomic DNA extracted from sorted T cells was used for TCRbeta CDR3 sequencing. The original methods were these. Clonal analysis of TCRbeta CDR3 data was done in the R programming language. Comparing unstimulated samples against CFSE-low samples taken after the reaction was how alloreactive CD4+ and CD8+ clones were defined. Regulatory or non-regulatory origin was assigned to alloreactive CD4+ clones by matching of sequences to sorted unstimulated Treg and non-Treg repertoires. TCRdb limited this immuneACCESS table to in-frame rearrangements with V and J called. A share of clones is missing; checked studies link under half to unresolved V genes, and the rest is unexplained. V, J and clone size derive from that table, while D and trimming were established from the DNA sequence. Across this sample there are 94,000 or so clones, with 90% to 95% seen only once. The top ten constitute 5% to 7% of the sample.

Results and caveats for the whole study, not just this receptor: The suppressive function of proliferating Tregs from siplizumab cultures was not functionally confirmed. Unstimulated naive T cells appeared more diverse than memory T cells, and naive cells seemed to contribute substantially to the alloresponse. Siplizumab significantly reduced the cumulative frequency of alloreactive sequences traceable to unstimulated CD4+ memory T cells. In reactions with siplizumab, an average of roughly 69% of mappable alloreactive CD4+ clones were Treg-derived, compared with 25% to 30% in control reactions. Roughly 80-95% of proliferating CD4+ or CD8+ clones could not be assigned a naive or memory phenotype. Because sequences below about 10^-5 frequency were poorly captured, only a minor fraction of alloreactive clones could be mapped to unstimulated subsets.

The sample comprised CD8+ T cells sorted from blood. Here the chain combines TRBV11-2 and TRBJ1-6; the D gene cannot be resolved reliably. The TCR originated in a human donor in good health. The sequenced DNA is TGTGCCAGCAGCTTTTTTGAGGATACGGATTCACCCCTCCACTTT. Translated, it reads CASSFFEDTDSPLHF.